The 5 T cell receptor beta chains presented below share a single source sample, sequenced in a study of T cell repertoires in cytomegalovirus infection. Using its own MiXCR run on the reads, TCRdb lists one record per CDR3 protein. The table records approximately 250,000 distinct CDR3 sequences, roughly an eighth of them present only once. Sequences were obtained from PBMCs. The origin of the receptors is a human donor in good health (CMV status not recorded). Some clones in this sample may be carry-over from other donors' samples.

This clonotype was picked up many times. V is TRBV7-2 and J is TRBJ1-3; TRBD1 might be the D (5 bases). Per the germline V gene, CDR1 is SGHTA and CDR2 is FQGNSA. With 4 bases removed from V and 0 bases from J, the gap between germline ends came to 13 bases. CDR3 length equals 16 residues. The CDR3 sequence: CASSSHPRGSGNTIYF. As DNA, the CDR3 is TGTGCCAGCAGCTCCCACCCTAGGGGCTCTGGAAACACCATATATTTT.

The V call is TRBV29-1, the J call TRBJ2-3, with TRBD2 matching over 12 bases. Trimming removed 8 bases from V and 5 bases from J; junction bases left unmatched: 11. The germline V gene has CDR1 SQVTM and CDR2 ANQGSEA. The CDR3 is 15 residues long. CDR3 sequence (DNA): TGCAGCACCATCCCTAGCGGGAGGGCCGAAGATACGCAGTATTTT. This gives the protein CSTIPSGRAEDTQYF.

The chain employs TRBV20-1 and TRBJ1-4; 8 bases align to TRBD1. The CDR3 totals 11 residues. The J segment lost 13 bases and the V segment lost 5 bases, leaving 6 bases of the junction unmatched. Germline V CDR1 and CDR2: DFQATT, SNEGSKA (reference sequence). The CDR3 DNA follows: TGCAGTGCTCAGGGACAGGCGGCACTGTTTTTT. Residues: CSAQGQAALFF.

The table lists this clonotype with a few counts. V usage is TRBV14 and J usage is TRBJ2-4; D perhaps matches TRBD2 (5 bases). Germline lookup yields CDR1 SGHDN and CDR2 FVKESK. V was trimmed by 7 bases and J by 1 base, leaving 20 bases between them. This CDR3 has 17 residues. The CDR3 spells CASTLNVEREAKNIQYF. The CDR3 DNA is TGTGCCAGCACCCTTAATGTGGAAAGGGAGGCCAAAAACATTCAGTACTTC. The variable domain in full, with the rest retrieved from reference TRBV14 and TRBJ2-4, is EAGVTQFPSHSVIEKGQTVTLRCDPISGHDNLYWYRRVMGKEIKFLLHFVKESKQDESGMPNNRFLAERTGGTYSTLKVQPAELEDSGVYFCASTLNVEREAKNIQYFGAGTRLSVL.

In its sample, this clonotype was seen a few times. The chain employs TRBV20-1 and TRBJ2-3; a possible D gene is TRBD1 (5 bases). Germline assignment: CDR1 DFQATT and CDR2 SNEGSKA (reference sequence). Between the trimmed V and J ends, which lost 0 bases and 6 bases, there was a span of 13 bases. The CDR3 loop spans 14 amino acids. The CDR3 is CSARDRSRVDTQYF. CDR3 coding DNA: TGCAGTGCTAGAGATCGGAGCAGGGTCGATACGCAGTATTTT.